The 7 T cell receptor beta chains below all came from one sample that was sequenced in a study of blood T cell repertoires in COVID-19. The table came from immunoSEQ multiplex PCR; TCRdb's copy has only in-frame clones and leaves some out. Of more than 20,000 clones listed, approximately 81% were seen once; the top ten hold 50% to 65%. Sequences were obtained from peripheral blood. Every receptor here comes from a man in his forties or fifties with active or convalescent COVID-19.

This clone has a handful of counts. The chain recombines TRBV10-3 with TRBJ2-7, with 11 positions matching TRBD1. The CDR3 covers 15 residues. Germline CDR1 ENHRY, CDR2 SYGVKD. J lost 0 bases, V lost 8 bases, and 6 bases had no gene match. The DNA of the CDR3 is TGTGCCATCCGGGAGGACAGGGGGCTCTCCTACGAGCAGTACTTC. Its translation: CAIREDRGLSYEQYF.

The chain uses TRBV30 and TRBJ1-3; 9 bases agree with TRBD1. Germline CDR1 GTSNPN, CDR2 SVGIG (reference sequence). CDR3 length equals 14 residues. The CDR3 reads CARNRGQDGNTIYF. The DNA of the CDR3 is TGTGCGCGAAACAGGGGGCAAGATGGAAACACCATATATTTT.

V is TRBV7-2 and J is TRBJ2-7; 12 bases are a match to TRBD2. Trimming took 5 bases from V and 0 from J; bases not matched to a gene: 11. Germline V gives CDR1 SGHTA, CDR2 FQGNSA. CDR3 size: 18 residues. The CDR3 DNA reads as TGTGCCAGCAGCCCGGGACTAGCGGGTCGACCTAGCTCCTACGAGCAGTACTTC. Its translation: CASSPGLAGRPSSYEQYF.

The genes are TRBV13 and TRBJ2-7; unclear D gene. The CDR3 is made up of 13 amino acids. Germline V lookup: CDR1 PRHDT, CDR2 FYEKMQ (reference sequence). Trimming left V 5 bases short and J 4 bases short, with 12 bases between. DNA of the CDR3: TGTGCCAGCAGCCCCCGCGGTTTATACGAGCAGTACTTC. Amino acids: CASSPRGLYEQYF.

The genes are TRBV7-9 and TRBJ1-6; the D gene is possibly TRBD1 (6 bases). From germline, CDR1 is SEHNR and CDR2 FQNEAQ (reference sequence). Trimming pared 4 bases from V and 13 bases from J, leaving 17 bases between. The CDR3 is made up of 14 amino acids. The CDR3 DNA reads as TGTGCCAGCAGCTCAGGACAGCATAATCCGCCCCTCCACTTT. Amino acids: CASSSGQHNPPLHF.

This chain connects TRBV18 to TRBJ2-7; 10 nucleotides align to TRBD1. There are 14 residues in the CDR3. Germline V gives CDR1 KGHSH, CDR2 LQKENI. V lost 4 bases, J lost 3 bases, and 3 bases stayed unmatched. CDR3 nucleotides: TGTGCCAGCTCACGGGACAGGGGTAACTACGAGCAGTACTTC. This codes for CASSRDRGNYEQYF.

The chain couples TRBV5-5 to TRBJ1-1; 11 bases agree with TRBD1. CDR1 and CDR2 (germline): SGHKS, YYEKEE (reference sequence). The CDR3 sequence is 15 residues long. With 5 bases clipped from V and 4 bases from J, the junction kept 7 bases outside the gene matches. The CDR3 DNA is TGTGCCAGCAGAGGGACAGGGGGGGTTGGCACTGAAGCTTTCTTT. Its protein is CASRGTGGVGTEAFF. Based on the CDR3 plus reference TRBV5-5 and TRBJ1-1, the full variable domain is DAGVTQSPTHLIKTRGQQVTLRCSPISGHKSVSWYQQVLGQGPQFIFQYYEKEERGRGNFPDRFSARQFPNYSSELNVNALLLGDSALYLCASRGTGGVGTEAFFGQGTRLTVV.